This T cell receptor beta chain was captured in a study of cytomegalovirus exposure and HLA in healthy donors. PCR used 60 Vbeta primers and 13 Jbeta primers. Only in-frame clones appear in the TCRdb table, and some are missing; sequencing was by immunoSEQ multiplex PCR. The sample holds over 200,000 clones; about 80% are singletons and the top ten take 0.58%. General study points: Apparent HLA restriction characterized most CMV-associated TCR beta chains in a later analysis. Earlier analysis yielded a pattern in which most TCR beta V segments were productive about 90% or about 30% of the time. Several V segments, TRBV6-2 and TRBV6-3 among them, could not be told apart and were dropped.

J lost 1 base, V lost 0 bases, and 8 bases had no gene match. This CDR3 contains 17 residues. The V gene's germline CDR1 is SGHDT and CDR2 YYEEEE. The table lists this clone with a few counts. Its antigen remains unknown. The chain links TRBV5-6 to TRBJ2-7, with TRBD1 matching over 9 bases. Sequencing was performed on PBMCs. This receptor was obtained from a middle-aged woman in good health and CMV-seronegative. Here the CDR3 reads CASSLEGGQGHSYEQYF. DNA for the CDR3: TGTGCCAGCAGCTTGGAAGGGGGACAGGGCCATTCCTACGAGCAGTACTTC.